The 25 T cell receptor beta chains below were found in one sample sequenced in a study of OX40 agonist ivuxolimab in advanced cancers. Using immunoSEQ multiplex PCR, the repertoire was profiled, and TCRdb retains in-frame clones only, with some absent. The table has 40,000 to 55,000 clones, 80% seen once. Source: CD4+ or CD8+ T cells sorted from blood, taken in a trial of the OX40 agonist ivuxolimab. The origin of the receptors is an adult with an advanced solid tumor such as melanoma, head and neck, liver or kidney cancer.

This clone was seen only a few times. The genes are TRBV2 and TRBJ1-3; a weak D match, TRBD1 (6 bases). From germline, CDR1 is SNHLY and CDR2 FYNNEI. The CDR3 sequence is 16 residues long. Trimming cost V 4 bases and J 2 bases, with 15 bases left between them. This chain's CDR3 is CASSVDRSSTGNTIYF. CDR3 DNA: TGTGCCAGCAGTGTAGACAGGTCCAGCACTGGAAACACCATATATTTT.

This chain connects TRBV28 to TRBJ2-7, with D unclear. V dropped 7 bases and J dropped 6 bases, with 16 bases sitting between them. Germline loops: CDR1 MDHEN, CDR2 SYDVKM. The CDR3 is 13 residues long. The CDR3, as DNA: TGTGCCAGCACCCGAGGACGAAGGTTCGAGCAGTACTTC. Residues: CASTRGRRFEQYF. The full variable domain, completed using reference TRBV28 and TRBJ2-7, is DVKVTQSSRYLVKRTGEKVFLECVQDMDHENMFWYRQDPGLGLRLIYFSYDVKMKEKGDIPEGYSVSREKKERFSLILESASTNQTSMYLCASTRGRRFEQYFGPGTRLTVT.

The rearrangement links TRBV5-6 to TRBJ2-1, with 9 bases identical to TRBD1. The CDR3 contains 16 residues. Germline trimming cut 4 bases from V and 4 bases from J; bases unmatched to any gene: 9. Germline V lookup: CDR1 SGHDT, CDR2 YYEEEE. CDR3 loop: CASSPSGQGKYNEQFF. CDR3 coding DNA: TGTGCCAGCAGCCCCTCCGGACAGGGGAAATACAATGAGCAGTTCTTC. The variable domain in full, with the rest retrieved from reference TRBV5-6 and TRBJ2-1, is DAGVTQSPTHLIKTRGQQVTLRCSPKSGHDTVSWYQQALGQGPQFIFQYYEEEERQRGNFPDRFSGHQFPNYSSELNVNALLLGDSALYLCASSPSGQGKYNEQFFGPGTRLTVL.

About this clone: The same CDR3 is also encoded by other DNA sequences in this sample. This chain links TRBV19 with TRBJ2-5, with 8 positions matching TRBD2. Germline values: CDR1 LNHDA, CDR2 SQIVND (reference sequence). This CDR3 spans 15 amino acids. V trimming: 4 bases; J trimming: 5 bases; junction bases outside the gene matches: 9. Written as DNA, the CDR3 is TGTGCCAGTAGTACGGTCGGGGGGGGTCGGGAGACCCAGTACTTC. Encoded protein: CASSTVGGGRETQYF.

The chain uses TRBV4-1 and TRBJ2-7; 10 nucleotides line up with TRBD2. After removal of 5 bases from V and 3 bases from J, the junction contained 10 bases not matched to a gene. This CDR3 comprises 16 residues. From germline, CDR1 is MGHRA and CDR2 YSYEKL. This CDR3 is CASSEATSGTFYEQYF. Here the CDR3 DNA reads TGCGCCAGCAGCGAAGCCACTAGCGGGACCTTCTACGAGCAGTACTTC.

This chain uses TRBV7-2 with TRBJ2-7; no clear D. The germline CDR1 and CDR2 sequences are SGHTA and FQGNSA. The CDR3 covers 13 residues. The germline V and J ends were trimmed by 1 base and 3 bases, with 7 bases remaining between them. The CDR3 nucleotides are TGTGCCAGCAGCTTAGGGGCGCGCTACGAGCAGTACTTC. Translated, it gives CASSLGARYEQYF. Full variable domain (remainder filled in from reference TRBV7-2 and TRBJ2-7): GAGVSQSPSNKVTEKGKDVELRCDPISGHTALYWYRQSLGQGLEFLIYFQGNSAPDKSGLPSDRFSAERTGGSVSTLTIQRTQQEDSAVYLCASSLGARYEQYFGPGTRLTVT.

This sequence joins TRBV5-1 and TRBJ2-7; 9 bases are shared with TRBD1. Germline values: CDR1 SGHRS, CDR2 YFSETQ. The CDR3 totals 15 residues. Trimming at V came to 4 bases and at J to 3 bases, leaving 8 bases not matched to a gene. The CDR3 loop is CASSGTGTGFYEQYF. Written as DNA, the CDR3 is TGCGCCAGCAGCGGTACCGGGACAGGGTTCTACGAGCAGTACTTC.

The gene calls are TRBV28 and TRBJ1-1; weak D call: TRBD1 (5 bases). With 7 bases removed from V and 3 bases from J, the gap between germline ends came to 9 bases. This CDR3 is built from 12 residues. Germline V CDR1 and CDR2: MDHEN, SYDVKM. CDR3 coding DNA: TGTGCCAGCATCGACAGTTACACTGAAGCTTTCTTT. As protein: CASIDSYTEAFF.

This chain connects TRBV27 to TRBJ2-7, with 7 positions matching TRBD2. The V gene end was trimmed by 8 bases and the J gene end by 0 bases; junction bases not matched to a gene: 16. Germline loops: CDR1 MNHEY, CDR2 SMNVEV (reference sequence). The CDR3 runs to 17 residues. This CDR3 reads CASGPDPPGLSSYEQYF. The CDR3 DNA is TGTGCCAGCGGTCCTGATCCTCCGGGACTATCCTCCTACGAGCAGTACTTC.

The chain has TRBV6-5 and TRBJ1-5; tentative D call: TRBD1 (6 bases). The CDR3 runs to 13 residues. CDR1 is MNHEY and CDR2 is SVGAGI in the germline V gene. The V and J ends lost 5 bases and 4 bases respectively, with 9 bases between them. The CDR3 region is CASSGTQNQPQHF. The DNA of the CDR3 is TGTGCCAGCAGTGGGACACAGAATCAGCCCCAGCATTTT.

The chain carries TRBV5-4 and TRBJ2-7; 13 nucleotides align to TRBD2. Germline assignment: CDR1 SGHNT and CDR2 YYREEE (reference sequence). The CDR3 length is 16 residues. J lost 4 bases, V lost 3 bases, and 7 bases had no gene match. CDR3 in amino acids: CASSSGGTSGTYEQYF. CDR3 sequence (DNA): TGTGCCAGCAGCTCGGGCGGGACTAGCGGGACGTACGAGCAGTACTTC.

Only a few counts were recorded for this clone. V and J are TRBV6-5 and TRBJ2-7; 10 bases align to TRBD2. Germline CDR1 reads MNHEY; CDR2 reads SVGAGI. The CDR3 length is 14 residues. V lost 2 bases and J lost 3; bases outside the gene matches: 1. CDR3 DNA: TGTGCCAGCAGTTACGCTAGCGGGAGCTACGAGCAGTACTTC. It codes for CASSYASGSYEQYF.

The genes are TRBV7-9 and TRBJ1-5; 11 nucleotides line up with TRBD1. V gave up 5 bases and J gave up 5 bases; unmatched junction bases: 5. This CDR3 is built from 15 residues. The germline CDR1 and CDR2 sequences are SEHNR and FQNEAQ (reference sequence). CDR3 loop: CASSAGTGGDQPQHF. In nucleotides, the CDR3 is TGTGCCAGCAGCGCTGGGACAGGGGGGGATCAGCCCCAGCATTTT.

The DNA of the CDR3 is TGTGCCAGCAGCTTAGGAAGAACACCCTTTTTCGGCGGGGAGCTGTTTTTT. Encoded protein: CASSLGRTPFFGGELFF. The chain employs TRBV7-9 and TRBJ2-2; D remains unclear. V was shortened by 1 base and J by 7 bases, with 19 bases between the two germline ends. CDR1 is SEHNR, CDR2 FQNEAQ, per germline (reference sequence). This CDR3 is 17 amino acids long.

The CDR3 protein is CASSLLTSGSGNIQYF. The CDR3 DNA sequence: TGTGCCAGCAGTTTGTTGACTAGCGGGAGTGGAAACATTCAGTACTTC. The V gene is TRBV2, the J gene TRBJ2-4, with 12 positions matching TRBD2. The length of the CDR3 is 16 residues. Trimming removed 5 bases from V and 6 bases from J; junction bases left unmatched: 8. Germline CDR1 reads SNHLY; CDR2 reads FYNNEI. The variable domain in full, with the rest retrieved from reference TRBV2 and TRBJ2-4, is EPEVTQTPSHQVTQMGQEVILRCVPISNHLYFYWYRQILGQKVEFLVSFYNNEISEKSEIFDDQFSVERPDGSNFTLKIRSTKLEDSAMYFCASSLLTSGSGNIQYFGAGTRLSVL.

The genes are TRBV28 and TRBJ2-3; 8 bases are a match to TRBD2. The CDR3 runs to 12 residues. J was trimmed by 5 bases and V by 6 bases; bases with no gene match: 1. CDR1 MDHEN and CDR2 SYDVKM come from the germline V gene. This CDR3 reads CASSGGVDTQYF. The CDR3 coding sequence is TGTGCCAGCAGCGGGGGGGTAGATACGCAGTATTTT.

This clone was counted only a few times. The chain uses TRBV9 and TRBJ2-1, with 7 bases matching TRBD1. Per the germline V gene, CDR1 is SGDLS and CDR2 is YYNGEE. This CDR3 has 15 amino acids. Trimming removed 4 bases from V and 2 bases from J; junction bases left unmatched: 6. CDR3 DNA sequence: TGTGCCAGCAGCCGAGAGGGGACAGCCTACAATGAGCAGTTCTTC. Translating gives CASSREGTAYNEQFF. Variable domain in full (rest from reference TRBV9 and TRBJ2-1): DSGVTQTPKHLITATGQRVTLRCSPRSGDLSVYWYQQSLDQGLQFLIQYYNGEERAKGNILERFSAQQFPDLHSELNLSSLELGDSALYFCASSREGTAYNEQFFGPGTRLTVL.

The chain is built from TRBV4-1 and TRBJ2-1; TRBD2 aligns across 13 bases. The CDR3 consists of 16 residues. After removal of 2 bases from V and 6 bases from J, the junction contained 4 bases not matched to a gene. In germline, CDR1 is MGHRA, CDR2 YSYEKL. The CDR3 sequence is CASSQPTSGRGNEQFF. The CDR3 DNA sequence: TGCGCCAGCAGCCAACCCACTAGCGGGAGGGGCAATGAGCAGTTCTTC.

V gene TRBV6-5 combines with J gene TRBJ1-1, with TRBD1 matching over 7 bases. The CDR3 length is 14 residues. J was trimmed by 1 base and V by 6 bases; bases with no gene match: 5. Per the germline V gene, CDR1 is MNHEY and CDR2 is SVGAGI. For the CDR3, the DNA is TGTGCCAGCAGAACGTCAGGGGGGAACACTGAAGCTTTCTTT. It specifies CASRTSGGNTEAFF.

V is TRBV19 and J is TRBJ2-1; D tentatively fits TRBD1 or TRBD2 (6 bases each). V lost 0 bases, J lost 10 bases, and 13 bases lay in between. Germline CDR1 reads LNHDA; CDR2 reads SQIVND (reference sequence). The CDR3 length is 14 residues. The CDR3 nucleotides read TGTGCCAGTAGTATAGATCGAGTGGGGGGCGAGCAGTTCTTC. It encodes CASSIDRVGGEQFF.

The chain carries TRBV5-6 and TRBJ2-1; 13 bases align to TRBD2. Germline V gene data show CDR1 as SGHDT and CDR2 as YYEEEE. CDR3 length: 17 residues. J lost 1 base, V lost 5 bases, and 6 bases had no gene match. The CDR3 sequence: CASRRTSGGLSYNEQFF. CDR3 coding DNA: TGTGCCAGCAGAAGGACTAGCGGGGGTCTATCCTACAATGAGCAGTTCTTC.

The genes are TRBV7-7 and TRBJ2-2, with TRBD2 as a possible D gene (6 bases). Germline CDR1 SSHAT, CDR2 FNYEAQ (reference sequence). The CDR3 loop spans 15 amino acids. The V gene lost 4 bases and the J gene lost 6 bases, with 15 bases spanning the gap. The CDR3 DNA reads as TGTGCCAGCAGCTCGGGGGAAAGCCGGTCCGGGGAGCTGTTTTTT. This translates into CASSSGESRSGELFF.

This clone appeared a single time. The gene calls are TRBV6-1 and TRBJ2-2; either TRBD1 or TRBD2 may supply D (5 bases each). The CDR3 loop spans 15 amino acids. V gave up 10 bases and J gave up 0 bases, with 15 bases separating them. Germline V gene sequence: CDR1 MNHNS, CDR2 SASEGT. The CDR3 DNA sequence: TGTGCCACGAGGATGGGACGGACGAACACCGGGGAGCTGTTTTTT. Translation gives CATRMGRTNTGELFF.

This chain joins TRBV28 and TRBJ2-7, with D possibly TRBD1 on 7 matching bases. V gave up 6 bases and J gave up 5 bases, with 17 bases separating them. Germline V gene sequence: CDR1 MDHEN, CDR2 SYDVKM. The CDR3 is 14 residues long. CDR3 coding DNA: TGTGCCAGCAGCCAGGGGGGACTGGACCACGAGCAGTACTTC. This codes for CASSQGGLDHEQYF.

The chain links TRBV19 to TRBJ2-3, with 7 nucleotides matching TRBD2. The length of the CDR3 is 14 residues. Germline lookup yields CDR1 LNHDA and CDR2 SQIVND (reference sequence). V trimming: 9 bases; J trimming: 1 base; junction bases outside the gene matches: 7. CDR3 residues: CASHLRGGTDTQYF. CDR3 sequence (DNA): TGTGCCAGCCACCTCCGGGGGGGCACAGATACGCAGTATTTT.